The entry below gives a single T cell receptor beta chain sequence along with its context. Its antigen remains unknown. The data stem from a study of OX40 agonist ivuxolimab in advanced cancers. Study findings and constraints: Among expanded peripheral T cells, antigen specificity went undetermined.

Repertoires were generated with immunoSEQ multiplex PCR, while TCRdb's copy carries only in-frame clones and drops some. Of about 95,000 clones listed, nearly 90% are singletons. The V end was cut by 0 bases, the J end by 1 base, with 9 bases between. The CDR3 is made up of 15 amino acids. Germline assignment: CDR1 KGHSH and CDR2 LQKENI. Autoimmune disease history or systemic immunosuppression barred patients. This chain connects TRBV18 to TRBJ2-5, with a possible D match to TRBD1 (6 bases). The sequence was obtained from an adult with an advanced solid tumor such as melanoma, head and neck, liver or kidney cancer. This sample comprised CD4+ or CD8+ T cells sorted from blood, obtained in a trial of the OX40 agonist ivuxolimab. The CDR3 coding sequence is TGTGCCAGCTCACCACCGCTACAGGGCCAAGAGACCCAGTACTTC. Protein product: CASSPPLQGQETQYF.